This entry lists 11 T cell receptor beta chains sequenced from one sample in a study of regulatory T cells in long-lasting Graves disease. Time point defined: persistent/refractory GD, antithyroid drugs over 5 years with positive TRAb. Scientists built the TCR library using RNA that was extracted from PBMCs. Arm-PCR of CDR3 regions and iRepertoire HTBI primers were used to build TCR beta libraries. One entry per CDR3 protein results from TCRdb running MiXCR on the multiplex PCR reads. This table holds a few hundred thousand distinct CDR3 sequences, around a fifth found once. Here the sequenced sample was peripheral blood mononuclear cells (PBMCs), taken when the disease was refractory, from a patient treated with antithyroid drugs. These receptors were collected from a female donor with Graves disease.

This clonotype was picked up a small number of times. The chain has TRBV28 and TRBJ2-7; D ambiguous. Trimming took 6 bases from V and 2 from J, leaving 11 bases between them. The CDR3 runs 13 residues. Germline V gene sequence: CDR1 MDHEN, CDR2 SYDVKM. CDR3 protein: CASRVKLTYEQYF. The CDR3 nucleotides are TGTGCCAGCAGGGTGAAGCTTACCTACGAGCAGTACTTC.

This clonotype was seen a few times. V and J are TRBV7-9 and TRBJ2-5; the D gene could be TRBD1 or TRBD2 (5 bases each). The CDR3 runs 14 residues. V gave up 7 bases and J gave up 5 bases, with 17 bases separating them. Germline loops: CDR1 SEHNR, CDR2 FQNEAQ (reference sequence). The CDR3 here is CASMRGTLRETQYF. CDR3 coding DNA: TGTGCCAGCATGAGGGGTACTCTGCGGGAGACCCAGTACTTC.

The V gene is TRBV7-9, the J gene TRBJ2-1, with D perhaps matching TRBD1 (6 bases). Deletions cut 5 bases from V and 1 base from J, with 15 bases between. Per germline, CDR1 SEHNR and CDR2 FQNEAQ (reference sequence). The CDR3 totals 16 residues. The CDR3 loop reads CASSLAGTRSYNEQFF. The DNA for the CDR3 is TGTGCCAGCAGCCTCGCCGGGACACGTTCCTACAATGAGCAGTTCTTC. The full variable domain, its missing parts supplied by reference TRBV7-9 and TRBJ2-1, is DTGVSQNPRHKITKRGQNVTFRCDPISEHNRLYWYRQTLGQGPEFLTYFQNEAQLEKSRLLSDRFSAERPKGSFSTLEIQRTEQGDSAMYLCASSLAGTRSYNEQFFGPGTRLTVL.

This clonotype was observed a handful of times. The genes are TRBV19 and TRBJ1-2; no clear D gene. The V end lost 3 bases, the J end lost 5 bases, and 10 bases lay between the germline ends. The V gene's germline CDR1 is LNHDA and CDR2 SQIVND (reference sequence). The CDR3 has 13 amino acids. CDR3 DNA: TGTGCCAGTAGTATCGGGAAGGGTTATGGCTACACCTTC. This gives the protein CASSIGKGYGYTF. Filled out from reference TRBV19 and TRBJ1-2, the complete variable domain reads DGGITQSPKYLFRKEGQNVTLSCEQNLNHDAMYWYRQDPGQGLRLIYYSQIVNDFQKGDIAEGYSVSREKKESFPLTVTSAQKNPTAFYLCASSIGKGYGYTFGSGTRLTVV.

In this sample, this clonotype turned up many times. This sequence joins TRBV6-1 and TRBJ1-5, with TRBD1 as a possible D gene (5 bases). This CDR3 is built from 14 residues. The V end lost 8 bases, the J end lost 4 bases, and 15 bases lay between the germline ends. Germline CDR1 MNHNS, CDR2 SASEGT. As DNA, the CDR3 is TGTGCCAGCGACGGTCCAGGGTGGAATCAGCCCCAGCATTTT. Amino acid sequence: CASDGPGWNQPQHF.

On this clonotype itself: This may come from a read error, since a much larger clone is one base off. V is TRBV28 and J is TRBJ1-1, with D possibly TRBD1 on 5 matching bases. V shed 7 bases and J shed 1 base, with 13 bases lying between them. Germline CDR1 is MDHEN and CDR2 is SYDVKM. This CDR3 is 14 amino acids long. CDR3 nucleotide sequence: TGTGCCAGCAATCACGGGGGGGAGAACACTGAAGCTTTCTTT. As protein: CASNHGGENTEAFF.

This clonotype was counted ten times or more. The CDR3 spells CASSLGRREIQETQYF. The CDR3 bases are TGTGCCAGCAGCTTAGGACGGAGGGAAATCCAAGAGACCCAGTACTTC. The V and J genes are TRBV11-1 and TRBJ2-5; weak D call: TRBD2 (6 bases). The CDR3 has 16 amino acids. Germline CDR1 is SGHAT and CDR2 is FQDESV (reference sequence). V lost 1 base and J 1 base, leaving 13 bases between the germline ends.

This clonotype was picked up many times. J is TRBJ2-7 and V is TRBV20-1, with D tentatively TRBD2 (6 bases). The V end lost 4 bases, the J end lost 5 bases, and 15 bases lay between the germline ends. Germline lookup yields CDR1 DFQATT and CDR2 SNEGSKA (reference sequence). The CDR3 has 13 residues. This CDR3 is CSATVEGLNEQYF. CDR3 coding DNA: TGCAGTGCTACCGTGGAGGGGTTGAACGAGCAGTACTTC.

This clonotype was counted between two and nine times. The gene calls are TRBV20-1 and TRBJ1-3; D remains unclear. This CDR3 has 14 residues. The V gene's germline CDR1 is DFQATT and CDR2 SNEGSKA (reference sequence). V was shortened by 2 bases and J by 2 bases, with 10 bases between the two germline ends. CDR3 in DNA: TGCAGTGCTAGAATTCTTGGGGCTGGAAACACCATATATTTT. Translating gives CSARILGAGNTIYF.

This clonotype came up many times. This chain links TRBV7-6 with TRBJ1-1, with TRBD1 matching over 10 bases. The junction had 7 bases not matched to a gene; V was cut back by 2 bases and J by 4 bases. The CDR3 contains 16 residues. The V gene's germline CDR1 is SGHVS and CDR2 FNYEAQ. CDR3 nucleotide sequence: TGTGCCAGCAGCTTACCCCGGGACAGGGGAATCACTGAAGCTTTCTTT. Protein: CASSLPRDRGITEAFF. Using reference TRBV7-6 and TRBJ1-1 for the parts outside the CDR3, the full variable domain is GAGVSQSPRYKVTKRGQDVALRCDPISGHVSLYWYRQALGQGPEFLTYFNYEAQQDKSGLPNDRFSAERPEGSISTLTIQRTEQRDSAMYRCASSLPRDRGITEAFFGQGTRLTVV.

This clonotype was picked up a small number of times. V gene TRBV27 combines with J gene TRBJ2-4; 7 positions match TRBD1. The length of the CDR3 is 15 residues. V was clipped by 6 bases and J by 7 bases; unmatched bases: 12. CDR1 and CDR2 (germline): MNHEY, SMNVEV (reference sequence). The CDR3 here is CASSRRGTGVNIQYF. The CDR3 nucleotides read TGTGCCAGCAGCCGCAGAGGAACAGGGGTTAACATTCAGTACTTC.